A selection of T cell receptor beta chains follows, all from one sample in a study of blood T cell repertoires in COVID-19. Repertoires were generated with immunoSEQ multiplex PCR, while TCRdb's copy carries only in-frame clones and drops some. The repertoire holds about 190,000 clones, with 84% as singletons. The sequenced sample consisted of peripheral blood. These receptors were collected from a woman in her 70s with active or convalescent COVID-19. Each CDR3 is given with its conserved first and last residue. D genes are given only for firm matches. Some rows mark clone size as missing; the rest say once, few, many or name a class of expanded clone.

J: TRBJ1-1
size: .
V: TRBV5-4
D: .
length: 15
DNA: TGTGCCAGCAGCTTGGGGGGGGGCGTCGACACTGAAGCTTTCTTT
CDR3: CASSLGGGVDTEAFF

J: TRBJ1-1
size: .
V: TRBV4-1
D: .
length: 16
DNA: TGCGCCAGCAGCCAAGGACCGGGACACAGAGAGACTGAAGCTTTCTTT
CDR3: CASSQGPGHRETEAFF

J: TRBJ2-6
size: once
V: TRBV6-1
D: TRBD1
length: 18
DNA: TGTGCCAGCAGTGCTCGGGACAGGGGGAGTGGTGGGGCCAACGTCCTGACTTTC
CDR3: CASSARDRGSGGANVLTF

J: TRBJ2-5
size: .
V: TRBV29-1
D: TRBD1
length: 13
DNA: TGCAGCGTTGGCACAGGGGCGGGAGAGACCCAGTACTTC
CDR3: CSVGTGAGETQYF

J: TRBJ2-7
size: .
V: TRBV7-2
D: .
length: 14
DNA: TGTGCCAGCAGACGACAGGAAAAGGACTACGAGCAGTACTTC
CDR3: CASRRQEKDYEQYF

J: TRBJ2-7
size: .
V: TRBV12-3/TRBV12-4
D: TRBD2
length: 13
DNA: TGTGCCAGCAGCCCGGGGGGGGTATACGAGCAGTACTTC
CDR3: CASSPGGVYEQYF

J: TRBJ2-7
size: .
V: TRBV5-8
D: .
length: 14
DNA: TGTGCCAGCAGCTTGCTAGGGGGAACGGGCGAGCAGTACTTC
CDR3: CASSLLGGTGEQYF

J: TRBJ2-7
size: .
V: TRBV7-9
D: .
length: 15
DNA: TGTGCCAGCAGCTTCGGAGCGCTCGGGGGCTACGAGCAGTACTTC
CDR3: CASSFGALGGYEQYF

J: TRBJ2-3
size: .
V: TRBV3-1/TRBV3-2
D: .
length: 16
DNA: TGTGCCAGCAGCCAAGGAGGAACGGAGGGAACAGATACGCAGTATTTT
CDR3: CASSQGGTEGTDTQYF

J: TRBJ2-4
size: .
V: TRBV19
D: TRBD2
length: 16
DNA: TGTGCCAGTAGCATAAGCGGGAGGACAGCCAAAAACATTCAGTACTTC
CDR3: CASSISGRTAKNIQYF

J: TRBJ2-7
size: .
V: TRBV5-1
D: TRBD1
length: 15
DNA: TGCGCCAGCAGCATAGGGGGCCGGTGGACCTACGAGCAGTACTTC
CDR3: CASSIGGRWTYEQYF

J: TRBJ1-1
size: .
V: TRBV5-1
D: TRBD1
length: 16
DNA: TGCGCCAGCAGCTTGGGGGACAGGGGGCGGAACACTGAAGCTTTCTTT
CDR3: CASSLGDRGRNTEAFF

J: TRBJ2-6
size: .
V: TRBV9
D: .
length: 16
DNA: TGTGCCAGCAGCGACAGGGCCAATTCTGGGGCCAACGTCCTGACTTTC
CDR3: CASSDRANSGANVLTF

J: TRBJ1-5
size: .
V: TRBV10-2
D: TRBD1
length: 14
DNA: TGCGCCAGCAGCTTGACAGGGGGAAATCAGCCCCAGCATTTT
CDR3: CASSLTGGNQPQHF

J: TRBJ2-7
size: .
V: TRBV6-1
D: .
length: 15
DNA: TGTGCCAGCAGTGAGGGGGGTATTACTTCCTACGAGCAGTACTTC
CDR3: CASSEGGITSYEQYF

J: TRBJ2-3
size: .
V: TRBV5-1
D: .
length: 16
DNA: TGCGCCAGCAGCTTGGAAGGACACACTAGCACAGATACGCAGTATTTT
CDR3: CASSLEGHTSTDTQYF

J: TRBJ2-5
size: .
V: TRBV6-5
D: TRBD1
length: 14
DNA: TGTGCCAGCAGTCGGACAGGATCCCAAGAGACCCAGTACTTC
CDR3: CASSRTGSQETQYF

J: TRBJ2-3
size: .
V: TRBV11-2
D: .
length: 13
DNA: TGTGCCAGCAGCTTAGTAGTAGTAGATACGCAGTATTTT
CDR3: CASSLVVVDTQYF

J: TRBJ2-2
size: once
V: TRBV28
D: .
length: 14
DNA: TGTGCCAGCAGTTTAGGACAGAACACCGGGGAGCTGTTTTTT
CDR3: CASSLGQNTGELFF

J: TRBJ1-2
size: .
V: TRBV6-6
D: .
length: 14
DNA: TGTGCCAGCAGTGCCAGGGTATTACTGCGTGGCTACACCTTC
CDR3: CASSARVLLRGYTF

J: TRBJ2-1
size: .
V: TRBV2
D: .
length: 14
DNA: TGTGCCAGCAGTACCCGCGGAAACTACAATGAGCAGTTCTTC
CDR3: CASSTRGNYNEQFF

J: TRBJ2-1
size: .
V: TRBV20-1
D: TRBD2
length: 15
DNA: TGCAGTGCTAGTGCTTTGGGACTAGAGTTCAATGAGCAGTTCTTC
CDR3: CSASALGLEFNEQFF

J: TRBJ2-7
size: .
V: TRBV23-1
D: .
length: 16
DNA: TGCGCCAGCAGTCGGGGATTAGAGCGGGTCTCCTACGAGCAGTACTTC
CDR3: CASSRGLERVSYEQYF

J: TRBJ2-1
size: .
V: TRBV19
D: TRBD2
length: 19
DNA: TGTGCCAGTAGTATCATAATAAAGGGACTAATCATCAGTCGGGATGAGCAGTTCTTC
CDR3: CASSIIIKGLIISRDEQFF